These T cell receptor beta chains were read from a single sample in a study of T cell repertoires in urothelial bladder cancer. The table came from immunoSEQ multiplex PCR; TCRdb's copy has only in-frame clones and leaves some out. The repertoire has approximately 9,000 clones, less than 75% of them found once; the top ten carry about 32%. Sequencing was done on a sample of tumor-infiltrating cells from bladder cancer. These receptors were collected from a human donor with urothelial carcinoma. Each CDR3 is given with its conserved first and last residue. D genes are given only for firm matches. A clone size is listed for some rows: how often the clone was seen (once, few, many), or a class if it is expanded.

d_call: TRBD1
v_call: TRBV7-8
j_call: TRBJ1-2
clone_size: medium-sized
cdr3_nt: TGTGCCAGCAGCCGGGGGGACAGAAAAAACTATGGCTACACCTTC
cdr3_aa: CASSRGDRKNYGYTF

d_call: NA
v_call: TRBV19
j_call: TRBJ1-4
clone_size: NA
cdr3_nt: TGTGCCAGTAGTAGCGCGGGATCTAAACTGTTTTTT
cdr3_aa: CASSSAGSKLFF

d_call: NA
v_call: TRBV29-1
j_call: TRBJ1-1
clone_size: NA
cdr3_nt: TGCAGCGCTTCTCTTTTAACGAACACTGAAGCTTTCTTT
cdr3_aa: CSASLLTNTEAFF

d_call: NA
v_call: TRBV21-1
j_call: TRBJ1-5
clone_size: few
cdr3_nt: TGTGCCAGCAGCAAACATGGGGGGCAGAGCAATCAGCCCCAGCATTTT
cdr3_aa: CASSKHGGQSNQPQHF

d_call: NA
v_call: TRBV19
j_call: TRBJ2-6
clone_size: NA
cdr3_nt: TGTGCCAGTAGTGGGTGGGGATCTGGGGCCAACGTCCTGACTTTC
cdr3_aa: CASSGWGSGANVLTF

d_call: NA
v_call: TRBV12-2
j_call: TRBJ2-3
clone_size: NA
cdr3_nt: TGTGCAAGTCGCTTGCCGGCCTCCACAGATACGCAGTATTTT
cdr3_aa: CASRLPASTDTQYF

d_call: TRBD1
v_call: TRBV19
j_call: TRBJ1-5
clone_size: NA
cdr3_nt: TGTGCCAGTAATATGGGACAGGTGGGTCAGCCCCAGCATTTT
cdr3_aa: CASNMGQVGQPQHF

d_call: TRBD1
v_call: TRBV7-6
j_call: TRBJ2-7
clone_size: NA
cdr3_nt: TGTGCCAGCAGCCCGGGACAGATCTACGAGCAGTACTTC
cdr3_aa: CASSPGQIYEQYF

d_call: NA
v_call: TRBV7-8
j_call: TRBJ2-6
clone_size: NA
cdr3_nt: TGTGCCAGCAGCTTAGCAGAGCTCTCTGGGGCCAACGTCCTGACTTTC
cdr3_aa: CASSLAELSGANVLTF

d_call: NA
v_call: TRBV2
j_call: TRBJ1-5
clone_size: NA
cdr3_nt: TGTGCCAGCAGTGAAGGGGGCGATCAGCCCCAGCATTTT
cdr3_aa: CASSEGGDQPQHF

d_call: TRBD1
v_call: TRBV5-6
j_call: TRBJ1-2
clone_size: NA
cdr3_nt: TGTGCCAGCAGCTTGGTCGGCACAGGGGAGGCTTATGGCTACACCTTC
cdr3_aa: CASSLVGTGEAYGYTF

d_call: NA
v_call: TRBV21-1
j_call: TRBJ2-7
clone_size: NA
cdr3_nt: TGTGCCAGCAGCACCGGGGACAGAAGCTCCTACGAGCAGTACTTC
cdr3_aa: CASSTGDRSSYEQYF

d_call: TRBD1
v_call: TRBV5-5
j_call: TRBJ1-2
clone_size: few
cdr3_nt: TGTGCCAGCAGCTTTGGGACAGCTAACTATGGCTACACCTTC
cdr3_aa: CASSFGTANYGYTF